These 18 T cell receptor beta chains were sequenced from one sample in a study of blood T cell repertoires in COVID-19. The table came from immunoSEQ multiplex PCR; TCRdb's copy has only in-frame clones and leaves some out. The table has around 250,000 clones, more than 80% seen once. Sequenced material: peripheral blood. The receptors were gathered from a woman aged 25 to 39 with active or convalescent COVID-19.

J is TRBJ1-1 and V is TRBV7-9, with TRBD1 as a possible D gene (5 bases). The CDR3 is made up of 16 amino acids. Between the trimmed V and J ends, which lost 3 bases and 3 bases, there was a span of 17 bases. CDR1 SEHNR and CDR2 FQNEAQ come from the germline V gene (reference sequence). The CDR3 sequence: CASSFPGGTRDTEAFF. The CDR3 nucleotides read TGTGCCAGCAGCTTCCCGGGGGGGACGCGGGACACTGAAGCTTTCTTT.

This chain joins TRBV25-1 and TRBJ1-6; 10 positions agree with TRBD1. After removal of 4 bases from V and 6 bases from J, the junction contained 3 bases not matched to a gene. From germline, CDR1 is MGHDK and CDR2 SYGVNS. The CDR3 runs to 15 residues. The CDR3 DNA reads TGTGCCAGCAGTGCCCGGGACAGGGGTAATTCACCCCTCCACTTT. Translation: CASSARDRGNSPLHF.

The gene calls are TRBV5-1 and TRBJ1-2; maybe TRBD1 (6 bases). Germline V gene sequence: CDR1 SGHRS, CDR2 YFSETQ. The germline V and J ends were trimmed by 7 bases and 8 bases, with 18 bases remaining between them. This CDR3 region has 13 residues. The CDR3 sequence is CASGDQGFYGYTF. CDR3 nucleotide sequence: TGCGCCAGCGGCGACCAGGGGTTTTACGGCTACACCTTC.

This chain uses TRBV7-2 with TRBJ2-7, with 10 bases identical to TRBD2. V lost 0 bases and J lost 3; bases outside the gene matches: 2. The CDR3 covers 15 residues. CDR1 and CDR2 (germline): SGHTA, FQGNSA. Here the CDR3 DNA reads TGTGCCAGCAGCTTAGCGGGACTAGCGCGCTACGAGCAGTACTTC. It yields the protein CASSLAGLARYEQYF.

The chain recombines TRBV4-2 with TRBJ1-3; the match to TRBD1 covers 8 bases. The V segment lost 6 bases and the J segment 8 bases; nucleotides outside the gene matches: 9. Germline CDR1 reads LGHNA; CDR2 reads YNFKEQ. This CDR3 has 14 residues. DNA for the CDR3: TGTGCCAGCAGTCAACAGGGGGGAGGCGACACCATATATTTT. Its translation is CASSQQGGGDTIYF.

The chain recombines TRBV11-3 with TRBJ1-6; D unclear. V was shortened by 1 base and J by 8 bases, with 6 bases between the two germline ends. CDR3 length: 13 amino acids. CDR1 and CDR2 from the germline V gene are SGHNT and YENEEA. The CDR3 DNA reads as TGTGCCAGCAGCTTAGTTGAGGATTCACCCCTCCACTTT. This gives the protein CASSLVEDSPLHF.

This rearrangement joins TRBV12-3 or TRBV12-4 to TRBJ1-2; no firm D call. Trimming left V 5 bases short and J 8 bases short, with 15 bases between. There are 13 residues in the CDR3. The CDR3 spells CASSPLRAGGYTF. For the CDR3, the DNA is TGTGCCAGCAGTCCCCTTAGAGCGGGCGGCTACACCTTC.

This clone was found once. This rearrangement joins TRBV4-2 to TRBJ2-1; D is possibly TRBD1 (5 bases). Germline V CDR1 and CDR2: LGHNA, YNFKEQ. The CDR3 covers 13 residues. The V gene lost 3 bases and the J gene lost 7 bases, with 10 bases spanning the gap. The CDR3 loop is CASSQQGENEQFF. In DNA, the CDR3 is TGTGCCAGCAGCCAGCAAGGGGAAAATGAGCAGTTCTTC.

The chain couples TRBV27 to TRBJ1-4; TRBD1 aligns across 7 bases. This CDR3 region has 16 residues. Trimming at V came to 3 bases and at J to 7 bases, leaving 11 bases not matched to a gene. Per germline, CDR1 MNHEY and CDR2 SMNVEV (reference sequence). DNA of the CDR3: TGTGCCAGCAGTTTTCGCCGACAGGGTGGATCTGAAAAACTGTTTTTT. Protein product: CASSFRRQGGSEKLFF.

The CDR3: CASSTGQGGRTGELFF. CDR3 DNA: TGTGCCAGTAGTACTGGACAGGGAGGAAGGACCGGGGAGCTGTTTTTT. V and J are TRBV19 and TRBJ2-2, with 8 positions matching TRBD1. The V gene's germline CDR1 is LNHDA and CDR2 SQIVND (reference sequence). CDR3 length equals 16 residues. Losses at the gene ends were 4 bases for V and 5 bases for J; bases not matched to a gene: 9.

As DNA, the CDR3 is TGTGCCAGCAGCCGTGGCGGGGAACCGCTTGAAAAACTGTTTTTT. Translating it yields CASSRGGEPLEKLFF. The V gene is TRBV3-1 (or the pseudogene TRBV3-2), the J gene TRBJ1-4; D not resolved. Germline CDR1 and CDR2: LGHDT and YNNKEL (reference sequence). CDR3 size: 15 residues. V dropped 4 bases and J dropped 7 bases, with 16 bases sitting between them.

This chain links TRBV9 with TRBJ1-5, with TRBD1 as a possible D gene (5 bases). Germline CDR1 and CDR2: SGDLS and YYNGEE. This CDR3 comprises 15 residues. With 0 bases removed from V and 0 bases from J, the gap between germline ends came to 7 bases. DNA of the CDR3: TGTGCCAGCAGCGTAGGACAGAATAGCAATCAGCCCCAGCATTTT. It is translated as CASSVGQNSNQPQHF.

This chain uses TRBV5-1 with TRBJ2-2, with 10 bases fitting TRBD2. This CDR3 region has 16 residues. J was trimmed by 5 bases and V by 4 bases; bases with no gene match: 8. Germline loops: CDR1 SGHRS, CDR2 YFSETQ. This chain's CDR3 is CASSLPGSGGTGELFF. Written as DNA, the CDR3 is TGCGCCAGCAGCCTCCCTGGTAGCGGGGGGACCGGGGAGCTGTTTTTT.

This chain connects TRBV27 to TRBJ1-2; TRBD1 matches at 9 bases. Germline CDR1 and CDR2: MNHEY and SMNVEV (reference sequence). The CDR3 has 13 residues. V trimming: 7 bases; J trimming: 6 bases; junction bases outside the gene matches: 6. As DNA, the CDR3 is TGTGCCAGCAAGACCACAGGGGGCCATGGCTACACCTTC. Its protein is CASKTTGGHGYTF.

The V gene is TRBV28, the J gene TRBJ2-4, with 10 bases aligning to TRBD1. The CDR3 spans 15 residues. Germline CDR1 is MDHEN and CDR2 is SYDVKM. Trimming cost V 2 bases and J 8 bases; bases outside gene matches: 6. CDR3 loop: CASSLGGQGSDIQYF. For the CDR3, the DNA is TGTGCCAGCAGTTTAGGGGGACAGGGGTCCGACATTCAGTACTTC.

Of note for this clone: Germline and junction disagree at one end, which may indicate a read error. The gene calls are TRBV12-3 or TRBV12-4 and TRBJ1-4; 9 nucleotides align to TRBD1. The CDR3 is made up of 11 amino acids. CDR3 in DNA: TGTGCCAGCAGTAACCGGGACAGGGCTGTTTTT. This codes for CASSNRDRAVF.

The chain uses TRBV28 and TRBJ2-7, with D maybe TRBD1 (6 bases). Germline V gene lookup returns CDR1 MDHEN and CDR2 SYDVKM. V was clipped by 5 bases and J by 7 bases, with 15 bases between them. There are 13 residues in the CDR3. The chain's CDR3 is CASSTTGPGEQYF. In DNA, the CDR3 is TGTGCCAGCAGTACAACAGGGCCGGGAGAGCAGTACTTC.

This clone turned up a few times. The rearrangement links TRBV27 to TRBJ2-3, with TRBD2 matching 10 bases. Germline assignment: CDR1 MNHEY and CDR2 SMNVEV (reference sequence). This CDR3 has 14 residues. With V trimmed by 3 bases and J by 6 bases, 3 bases remained unmatched. The CDR3 DNA reads TGTGCCAGCAGTTTCTTTAGCGGGGGGGATACGCAGTATTTT. Amino acids: CASSFFSGGDTQYF.